What follows is one TCR beta chain and its context. The entry originates in a study of blood T cell repertoires in COVID-19. Study-level information: The study drew acute and convalescent COVID-19 samples from the United States, Italy and Spain. T cells, B-cell-depleted T cells, or PBMCs supplied cDNA or gDNA.

Profiled with immunoSEQ multiplex PCR; TCRdb holds only in-frame clones, not every one. The profile shows around 230,000 clones, more than 80% of them singletons. This CDR3 contains 13 residues. Trimming cost V 5 bases and J 1 base, with 6 bases left between them. CDR1 is MNHEY, CDR2 SVGAGI, per germline. Clinical history as reported by participants underpinned cohort assignment. This sequence was found in a woman aged 40 to 50 with acute COVID-19. The chain recombines TRBV6-5 with TRBJ1-5, with D unresolved. Material: PBMCs or T cells enriched from blood (not recorded which). Here the CDR3 reads CASSPRSNQPQHF. The CDR3 nucleotides are TGTGCCAGCAGTCCTCGGAGCAATCAGCCCCAGCATTTT.